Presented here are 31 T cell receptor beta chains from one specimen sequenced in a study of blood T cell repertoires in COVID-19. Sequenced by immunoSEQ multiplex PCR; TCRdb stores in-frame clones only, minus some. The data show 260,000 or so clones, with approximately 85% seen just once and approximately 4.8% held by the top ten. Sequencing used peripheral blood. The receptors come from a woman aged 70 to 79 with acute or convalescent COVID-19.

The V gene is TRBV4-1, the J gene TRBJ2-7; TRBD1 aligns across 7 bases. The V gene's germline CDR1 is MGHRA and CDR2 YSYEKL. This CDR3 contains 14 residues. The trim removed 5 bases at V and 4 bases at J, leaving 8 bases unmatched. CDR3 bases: TGCGCCAGCAGCTACTCCGACAGGGCTTACGAGCAGTACTTC. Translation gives CASSYSDRAYEQYF.

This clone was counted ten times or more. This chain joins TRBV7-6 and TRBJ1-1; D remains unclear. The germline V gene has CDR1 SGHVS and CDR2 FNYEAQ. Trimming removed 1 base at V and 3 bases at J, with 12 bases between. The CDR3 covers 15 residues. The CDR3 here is CASSLDFLRDTEAFF. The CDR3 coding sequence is TGTGCCAGCAGCTTAGACTTTCTGAGGGACACTGAAGCTTTCTTT. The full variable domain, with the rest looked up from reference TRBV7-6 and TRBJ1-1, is GAGVSQSPRYKVTKRGQDVALRCDPISGHVSLYWYRQALGQGPEFLTYFNYEAQQDKSGLPNDRFSAERPEGSISTLTIQRTEQRDSAMYRCASSLDFLRDTEAFFGQGTRLTVV.

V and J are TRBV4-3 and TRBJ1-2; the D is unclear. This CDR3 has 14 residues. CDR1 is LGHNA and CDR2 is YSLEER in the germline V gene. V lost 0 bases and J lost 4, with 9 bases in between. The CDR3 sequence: CASSQDWGVYGYTF. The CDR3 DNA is TGCGCCAGCAGCCAAGATTGGGGAGTCTATGGCTACACCTTC.

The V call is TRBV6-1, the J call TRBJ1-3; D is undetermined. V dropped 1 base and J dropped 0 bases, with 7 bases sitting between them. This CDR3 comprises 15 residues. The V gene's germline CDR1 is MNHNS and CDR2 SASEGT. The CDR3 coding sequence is TGTGCCAGCAGTGAAGGTTGGAGCTCTGGAAACACCATATATTTT. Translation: CASSEGWSSGNTIYF.

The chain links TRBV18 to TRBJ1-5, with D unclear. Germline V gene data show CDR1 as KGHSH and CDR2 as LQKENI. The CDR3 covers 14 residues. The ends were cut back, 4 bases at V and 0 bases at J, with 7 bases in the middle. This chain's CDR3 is CASSLQNSNQPQHF. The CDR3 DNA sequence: TGTGCCAGCTCACTACAGAATAGCAATCAGCCCCAGCATTTT.

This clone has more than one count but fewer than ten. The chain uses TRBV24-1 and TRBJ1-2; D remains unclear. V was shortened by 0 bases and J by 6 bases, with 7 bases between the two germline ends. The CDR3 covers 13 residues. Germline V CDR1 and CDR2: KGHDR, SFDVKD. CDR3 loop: CATSDLYGDGYTF. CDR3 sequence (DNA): TGTGCCACCAGTGATTTGTACGGGGATGGCTACACCTTC.

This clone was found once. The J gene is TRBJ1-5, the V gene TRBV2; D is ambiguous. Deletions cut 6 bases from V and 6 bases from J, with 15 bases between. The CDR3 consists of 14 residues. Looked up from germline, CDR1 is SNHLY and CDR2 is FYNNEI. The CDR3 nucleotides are TGTGCCAGCAGAGAATTCACCCGCGGTCAGCCCCAGCATTTT. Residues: CASREFTRGQPQHF.

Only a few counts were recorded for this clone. CDR3 region: CASSFGQGGQPQHF. The DNA of the CDR3 is TGTGCCAGCAGCTTCGGGCAGGGCGGACAGCCCCAGCATTTT. The chain uses TRBV7-9 and TRBJ1-5; possibly TRBD1 for D (5 bases). The germline gives CDR1 SEHNR, CDR2 FQNEAQ (reference sequence). The CDR3 consists of 14 residues. The V end was cut by 3 bases, the J end by 7 bases, with 13 bases between.

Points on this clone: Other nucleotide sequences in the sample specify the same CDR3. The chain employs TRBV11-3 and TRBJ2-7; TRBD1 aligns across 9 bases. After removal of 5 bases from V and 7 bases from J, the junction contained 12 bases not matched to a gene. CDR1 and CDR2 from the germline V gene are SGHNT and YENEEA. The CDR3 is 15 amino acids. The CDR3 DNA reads TGTGCCAGCAGCGCCGGGACAGGGAGATTTGGGGAGCAGTACTTC. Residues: CASSAGTGRFGEQYF.

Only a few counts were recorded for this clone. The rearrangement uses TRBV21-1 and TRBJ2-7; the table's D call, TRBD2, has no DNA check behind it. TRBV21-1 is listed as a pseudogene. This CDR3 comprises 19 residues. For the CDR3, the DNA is TGTGCCAGCAGCAGTCCTGTTCGAAGCGGAGCGGGCGAGACCTACGAGCAGTACTTC. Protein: CASSSPVRSGAGETYEQYF.

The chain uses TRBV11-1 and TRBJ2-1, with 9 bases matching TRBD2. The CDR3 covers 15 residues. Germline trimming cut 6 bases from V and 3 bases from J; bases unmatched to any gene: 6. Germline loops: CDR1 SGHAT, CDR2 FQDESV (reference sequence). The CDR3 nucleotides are TGTGCCAGCAGTTTCCGGACTAGCGACTACAATGAGCAGTTCTTC. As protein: CASSFRTSDYNEQFF.

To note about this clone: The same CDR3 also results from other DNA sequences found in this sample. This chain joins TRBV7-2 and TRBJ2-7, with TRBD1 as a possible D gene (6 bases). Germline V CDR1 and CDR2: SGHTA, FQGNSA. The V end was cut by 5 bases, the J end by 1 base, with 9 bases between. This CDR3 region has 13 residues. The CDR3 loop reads CASSLDSSYEQYF. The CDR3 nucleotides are TGTGCCAGCAGCCTGGACAGTTCCTACGAGCAGTACTTC.

CDR3 amino acids: CASSLSPSSGNTIYF. DNA of the CDR3: TGTGCCAGCAGTTTAAGTCCCAGCTCTGGAAACACCATATATTTT. This sequence joins TRBV27 and TRBJ1-3; D ambiguous. The CDR3 covers 15 residues. The V and J ends lost 2 bases and 0 bases respectively, with 8 bases between them. Looked up from germline, CDR1 is MNHEY and CDR2 is SMNVEV (reference sequence).

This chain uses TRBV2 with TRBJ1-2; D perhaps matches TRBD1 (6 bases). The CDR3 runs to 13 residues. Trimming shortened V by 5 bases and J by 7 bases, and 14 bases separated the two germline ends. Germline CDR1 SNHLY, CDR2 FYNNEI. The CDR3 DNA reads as TGTGCCAGCAGTTCTCAGGGGCTGAGTGGCTACACCTTC. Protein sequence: CASSSQGLSGYTF.

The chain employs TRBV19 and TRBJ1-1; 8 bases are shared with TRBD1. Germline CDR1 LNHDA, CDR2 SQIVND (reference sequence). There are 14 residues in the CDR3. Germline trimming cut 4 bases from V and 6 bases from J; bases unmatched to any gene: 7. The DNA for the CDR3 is TGTGCCAGTAGTACCCAAGGACAGGGCCCTGAAGCTTTCTTT. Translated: CASSTQGQGPEAFF.

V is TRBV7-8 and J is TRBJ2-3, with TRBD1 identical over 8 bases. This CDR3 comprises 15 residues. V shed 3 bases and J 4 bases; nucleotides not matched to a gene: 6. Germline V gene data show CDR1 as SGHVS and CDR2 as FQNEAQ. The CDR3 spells CASSFGQGFADTQYF. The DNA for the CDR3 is TGTGCCAGCAGCTTCGGACAGGGTTTCGCAGATACGCAGTATTTT.

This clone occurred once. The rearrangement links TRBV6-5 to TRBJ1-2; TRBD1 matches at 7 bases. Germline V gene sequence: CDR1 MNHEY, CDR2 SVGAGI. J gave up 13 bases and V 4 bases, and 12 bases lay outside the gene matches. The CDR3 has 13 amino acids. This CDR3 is CASSSGQPRLSTF. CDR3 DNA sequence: TGTGCCAGCAGTTCGGGACAGCCCAGATTGTCCACCTTC.

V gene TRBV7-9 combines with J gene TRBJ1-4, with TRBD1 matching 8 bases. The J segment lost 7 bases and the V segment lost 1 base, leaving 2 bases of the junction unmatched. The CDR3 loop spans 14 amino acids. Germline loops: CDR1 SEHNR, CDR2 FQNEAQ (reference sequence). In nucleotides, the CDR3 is TGTGCCAGCAGCTTAGGGACAGGGCGTGAAAAACTGTTTTTT. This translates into CASSLGTGREKLFF.

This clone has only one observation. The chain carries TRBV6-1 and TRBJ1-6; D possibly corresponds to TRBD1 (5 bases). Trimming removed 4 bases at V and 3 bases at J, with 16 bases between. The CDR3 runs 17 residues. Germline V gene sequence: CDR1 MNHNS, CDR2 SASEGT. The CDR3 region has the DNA TGTGCCAGCAGTGTCTTGGGACTCCCGAGCTATAATTCACCCCTCCACTTT. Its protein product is CASSVLGLPSYNSPLHF.

CDR3 coding DNA: TGTGCCAGTAGTTCCGGGACAGGAATCAATCAGCCCCAGCATTTT. Translated: CASSSGTGINQPQHF. V is TRBV19 and J is TRBJ1-5, with 8 bases lining up with TRBD1. The CDR3 sequence is 15 residues long. Looked up from germline, CDR1 is LNHDA and CDR2 is SQIVND (reference sequence). V was pared by 5 bases and J by 3 bases, with 6 bases of the junction left unmatched.

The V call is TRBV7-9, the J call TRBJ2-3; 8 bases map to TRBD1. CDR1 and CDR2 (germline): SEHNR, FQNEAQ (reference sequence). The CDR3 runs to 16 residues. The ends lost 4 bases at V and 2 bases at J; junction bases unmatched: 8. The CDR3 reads CASSSLGQGITDTQYF. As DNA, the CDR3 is TGTGCCAGCAGCTCCCTAGGACAGGGTATCACAGATACGCAGTATTTT.

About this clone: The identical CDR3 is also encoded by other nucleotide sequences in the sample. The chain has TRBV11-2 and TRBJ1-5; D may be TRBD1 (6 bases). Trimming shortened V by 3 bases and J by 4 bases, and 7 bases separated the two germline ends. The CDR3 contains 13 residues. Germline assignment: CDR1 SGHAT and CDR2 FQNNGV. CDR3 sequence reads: CASSLDRNQPQHF. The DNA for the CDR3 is TGTGCCAGCAGCTTGGACAGAAATCAGCCCCAGCATTTT.

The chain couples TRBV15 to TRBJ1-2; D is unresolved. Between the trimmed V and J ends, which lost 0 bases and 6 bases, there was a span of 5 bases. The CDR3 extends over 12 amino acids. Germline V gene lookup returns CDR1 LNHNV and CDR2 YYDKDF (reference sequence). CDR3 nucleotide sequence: TGTGCCACCAGCAGAGATATAAATGGCTACACCTTC. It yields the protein CATSRDINGYTF.

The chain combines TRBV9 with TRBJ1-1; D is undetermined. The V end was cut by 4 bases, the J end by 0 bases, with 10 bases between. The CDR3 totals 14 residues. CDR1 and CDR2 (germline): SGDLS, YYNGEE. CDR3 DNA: TGTGCCAGCAGCCTTGAGAGTATGAACACTGAAGCTTTCTTT. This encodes CASSLESMNTEAFF. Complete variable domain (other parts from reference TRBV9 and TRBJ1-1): DSGVTQTPKHLITATGQRVTLRCSPRSGDLSVYWYQQSLDQGLQFLIQYYNGEERAKGNILERFSAQQFPDLHSELNLSSLELGDSALYFCASSLESMNTEAFFGQGTRLTVV.

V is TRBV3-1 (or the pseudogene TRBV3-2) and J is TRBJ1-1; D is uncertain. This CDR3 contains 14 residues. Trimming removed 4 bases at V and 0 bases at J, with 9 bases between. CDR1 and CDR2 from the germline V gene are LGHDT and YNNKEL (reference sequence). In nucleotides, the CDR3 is TGTGCCAGCAGCCCTGCGGGTTTGAACACTGAAGCTTTCTTT. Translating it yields CASSPAGLNTEAFF.

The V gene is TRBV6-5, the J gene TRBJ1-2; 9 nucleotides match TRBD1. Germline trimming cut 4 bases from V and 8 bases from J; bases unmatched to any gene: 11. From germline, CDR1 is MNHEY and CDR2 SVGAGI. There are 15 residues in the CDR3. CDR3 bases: TGTGCCAGCAGTTTGAGTCTTGGGACAGGGCCGGGCTACACCTTC. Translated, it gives CASSLSLGTGPGYTF.

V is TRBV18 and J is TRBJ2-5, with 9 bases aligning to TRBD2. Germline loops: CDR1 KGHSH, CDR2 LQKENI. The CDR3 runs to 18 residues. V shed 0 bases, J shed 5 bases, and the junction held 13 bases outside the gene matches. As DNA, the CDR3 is TGTGCCAGCTCACCACCGTCTGTAGCGGGGGCCCAGGGGGAGACCCAGTACTTC. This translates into CASSPPSVAGAQGETQYF.

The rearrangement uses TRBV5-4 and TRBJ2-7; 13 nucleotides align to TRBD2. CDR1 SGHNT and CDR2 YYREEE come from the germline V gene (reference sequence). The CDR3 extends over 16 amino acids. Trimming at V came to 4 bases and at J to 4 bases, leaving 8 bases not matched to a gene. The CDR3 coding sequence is TGTGCCAGCAGCACCACTAGCGGGGGGGCAGTTTACGAGCAGTACTTC. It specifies CASSTTSGGAVYEQYF.

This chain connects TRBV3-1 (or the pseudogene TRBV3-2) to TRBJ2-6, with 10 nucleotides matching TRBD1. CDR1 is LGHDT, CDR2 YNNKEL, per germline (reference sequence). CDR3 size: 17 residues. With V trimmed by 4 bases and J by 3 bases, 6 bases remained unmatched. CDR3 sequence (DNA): TGTGCCAGCAGCCCCCAGACAGGGGGCTTTGGGGCCAACGTCCTGACTTTC. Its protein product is CASSPQTGGFGANVLTF.

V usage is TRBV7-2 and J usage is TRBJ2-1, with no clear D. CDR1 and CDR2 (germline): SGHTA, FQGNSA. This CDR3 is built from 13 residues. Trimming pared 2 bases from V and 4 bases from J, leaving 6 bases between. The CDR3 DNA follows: TGTGCCAGCAGCTTACTGAGATACAATGAGCAGTTCTTC. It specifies CASSLLRYNEQFF.

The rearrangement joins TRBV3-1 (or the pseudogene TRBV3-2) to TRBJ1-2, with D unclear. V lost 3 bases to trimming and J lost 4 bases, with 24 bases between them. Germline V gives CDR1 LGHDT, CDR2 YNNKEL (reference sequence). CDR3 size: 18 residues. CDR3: CASSHLGSRGVGGYGYTF. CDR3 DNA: TGTGCCAGCAGCCATCTCGGGTCCAGAGGAGTGGGAGGCTATGGCTACACCTTC.